The entry that follows covers one T cell receptor beta chain sequence. The data derive from a study of blood T cell repertoires in COVID-19. Original handling: From reference gene primer amplification, estimates of nucleated cell counts were derived. The assay was immunoSEQ multiplex PCR, and TCRdb's table has in-frame clones only and misses some. That table supplies the V and J calls and clone size; D and trimming were determined from the DNA. The sample lists 250,000 to 300,000 clones; around 82% were seen once. Germline-derived CDR1 and CDR2 are SGHAT and FQNNGV. The ends lost 3 bases at V and 6 bases at J; junction bases unmatched: 9. The CDR3 loop spans 16 amino acids.

The genes are TRBV11-2 and TRBJ2-7; 12 positions agree with TRBD2. The clonotype comes from a man older than 75 with acute or convalescent COVID-19. Source material: peripheral blood. The CDR3 DNA reads as TGTGCCAGCAGCTTCATTGCTAGCGGGGGGGCGATCGAGCAGTACTTC. Translated, it gives CASSFIASGGAIEQYF.